A selection of T cell receptor beta chains follows, all from one sample in a study of vaccination and CD4 T cells after COVID-19. TCRdb recomputed calls from the PCR reads with MiXCR, one row per CDR3 protein. The table shows thousands of distinct CDR3 sequences, with about two fifths occurring only once. Which antigens these TCRs recognize remains unknown. Source material: CD4+ T cells from blood, cultured in vitro. These receptor sequences come from a human donor in good health. The CDR3 runs from the conserved cysteine through the conserved F or W. The D gene is left open where the match is weak. Some rows mark clone size as missing; the rest say once, few, many or name a class of expanded clone.

J gene: TRBJ1-2
D gene: -
V gene: TRBV18
clone size: few
CDR3 DNA: TGTGCCAGCTCACCAGTGGAAGGGGTGGGCGGCTACACCTTC
CDR3 protein: CASSPVEGVGGYTF

J gene: TRBJ2-2
D gene: TRBD2
V gene: TRBV7-3
clone size: few
CDR3 DNA: TGTGCCAGCAGTCTTAGCGGGAGGGCCTATGGCGGGGAGCTGTTTTTT
CDR3 protein: CASSLSGRAYGGELFF

J gene: TRBJ2-1
D gene: TRBD2
V gene: TRBV7-2
clone size: -
CDR3 DNA: TGTGCCAGCAGACTAGCGGGAGCTTCCTACAATGAGCAGTTCTTC
CDR3 protein: CASRLAGASYNEQFF

J gene: TRBJ2-7
D gene: TRBD1
V gene: TRBV6-1
clone size: -
CDR3 DNA: TGTGCCAGCACCACCGCCGGGACAGGGGTGGGGGAGCAGTACTTC
CDR3 protein: CASTTAGTGVGEQYF

J gene: TRBJ2-2
D gene: -
V gene: TRBV28
clone size: -
CDR3 DNA: TGTGCCAGCACCCGAGGACCCGGGGAGCTGTTTTTT
CDR3 protein: CASTRGPGELFF

J gene: TRBJ2-7
D gene: TRBD1
V gene: TRBV7-8
clone size: -
CDR3 DNA: TGTGCCAGCAGCTTAACCGGGACAGGGGCCTACGAGCAGTACTTC
CDR3 protein: CASSLTGTGAYEQYF

J gene: TRBJ2-3
D gene: TRBD1
V gene: TRBV20-1
clone size: few
CDR3 DNA: TGCAGTGCCTACGCCGGGACAGGTGGATTTCGCACAGATACGCAGTATTTT
CDR3 protein: CSAYAGTGGFRTDTQYF

J gene: TRBJ2-7
D gene: -
V gene: TRBV21-1
clone size: few
CDR3 DNA: TGTGCCATCTCGGGAGAGGCGGCCACCTACGAGCAGTACTTC
CDR3 protein: CAISGEAATYEQYF

J gene: TRBJ1-2
D gene: -
V gene: TRBV30
clone size: few
CDR3 DNA: TGTGCCTGGACGAGAGAAGGCACCGATGGCTACACCTTC
CDR3 protein: CAWTREGTDGYTF

J gene: TRBJ2-5
D gene: TRBD1
V gene: TRBV7-3
clone size: -
CDR3 DNA: TGTGCCAGCAGCACCGGACAGGGGGCTGAGGGTGAGACCCAGTACTTC
CDR3 protein: CASSTGQGAEGETQYF

J gene: TRBJ1-1
D gene: -
V gene: TRBV20-1
clone size: -
CDR3 DNA: TGCAGTGCTAGGCCGGGACACCCTAACACTGAAGCTTTCTTT
CDR3 protein: CSARPGHPNTEAFF

J gene: TRBJ2-1
D gene: TRBD1
V gene: TRBV7-9
clone size: -
CDR3 DNA: TGTGCCAGCAGCCCTACAGGGGGCCTGTACAATGAGCAGTTCTTC
CDR3 protein: CASSPTGGLYNEQFF

J gene: TRBJ1-6
D gene: -
V gene: TRBV28
clone size: -
CDR3 DNA: TGTGCCAGCAAGGCAGGTTATAATTCACCCCTCCACTTT
CDR3 protein: CASKAGYNSPLHF

J gene: TRBJ1-1
D gene: -
V gene: TRBV4-3
clone size: -
CDR3 DNA: TGCGCCAGCAGCCAAGACAGGAACACTGAAGCTTTCTTT
CDR3 protein: CASSQDRNTEAFF

J gene: TRBJ2-7
D gene: -
V gene: TRBV14
clone size: -
CDR3 DNA: TGTGCCAGCAGCGTTAAGATTGGCTACGAGCAGTACTTC
CDR3 protein: CASSVKIGYEQYF

J gene: TRBJ1-5
D gene: -
V gene: TRBV20-1
clone size: few
CDR3 DNA: TGCAGTGCTCGAGTGGACGCTAATCAGCCCCAGCATTTT
CDR3 protein: CSARVDANQPQHF

J gene: TRBJ2-7
D gene: TRBD2
V gene: TRBV10-3
clone size: few
CDR3 DNA: TGTGCCATCAGTTTAAGGACTAGCGGGAGAGTCTACGAGCAGTACTTC
CDR3 protein: CAISLRTSGRVYEQYF

J gene: TRBJ2-5
D gene: -
V gene: TRBV9
clone size: -
CDR3 DNA: TGTGCCAGCAGCGTAGCTGTGGGGACACAAGAGACCCAGTACTTC
CDR3 protein: CASSVAVGTQETQYF

J gene: TRBJ2-1
D gene: TRBD2
V gene: TRBV28
clone size: -
CDR3 DNA: TGTGCCAGCAGCCTATACCGGGGGGACTATTCAGTCAATGAGCAGTTCTTC
CDR3 protein: CASSLYRGDYSVNEQFF

J gene: TRBJ2-1
D gene: TRBD2
V gene: TRBV7-9
clone size: -
CDR3 DNA: TGTGCCAGCAGCGTCACTATGTTTACTAGCGGGAGGGCCGGGTCTGAGCAGTTCTTC
CDR3 protein: CASSVTMFTSGRAGSEQFF

J gene: TRBJ2-2
D gene: -
V gene: TRBV27
clone size: few
CDR3 DNA: TGTGCCAGCAGTTTAAGGGGGAGTGGTCCCGGGGAGCTGTTTTTT
CDR3 protein: CASSLRGSGPGELFF

J gene: TRBJ1-1
D gene: -
V gene: TRBV10-1
clone size: -
CDR3 DNA: TGCGCCAGATTGACTCCGGGAAGGATTTATGAAGCTTTCTTT
CDR3 protein: CARLTPGRIYEAFF

J gene: TRBJ1-5
D gene: -
V gene: TRBV25-1
clone size: -
CDR3 DNA: TGTGCCAGCAGTGAGGGCGGGGATCAGCCCCAGCATTTT
CDR3 protein: CASSEGGDQPQHF

J gene: TRBJ2-3
D gene: TRBD2
V gene: TRBV20-1
clone size: -
CDR3 DNA: TGCGGTGCTAGAGGACTAGCGGGAATATGGGATACGCAGTATTTT
CDR3 protein: CGARGLAGIWDTQYF

J gene: TRBJ1-1
D gene: -
V gene: TRBV19
clone size: large
CDR3 DNA: TGTGCCAGTAAAGGACAGTTTGACACTGAAGCTTTCTTT
CDR3 protein: CASKGQFDTEAFF

J gene: TRBJ2-3
D gene: -
V gene: TRBV28
clone size: few
CDR3 DNA: TGTGCCAGCAGCCGGGGTAGGCATACGCAGTATTTT
CDR3 protein: CASSRGRHTQYF